This T cell receptor (beta chain) was recovered during a study of blood T cell repertoires in COVID-19. V was trimmed by 5 bases and J by 7 bases, leaving 15 bases between them. The CDR3 runs 14 residues. The germline gives CDR1 MNHEY, CDR2 SMNVEV (reference sequence). The method was immunoSEQ multiplex PCR; TCRdb's version includes in-frame clones alone and lacks a portion of them. This sample yields fewer than 300,000 clones, of which more than 80% are seen a single time; around 1.1% belongs to the top ten. The genes are TRBV27 and TRBJ1-5; possibly TRBD1 for D (6 bases). The sequence was obtained from a woman aged 25 to 39 who had recovered from COVID-19. The sequencing sample was made of PBMCs or T cells enriched from blood (not recorded which). CDR3 coding DNA: TGTGCCAGCAGTCCGACAGGTGGAGAGCAGCCCCAGCATTTT. It is translated as CASSPTGGEQPQHF.